This is a list of T cell receptor beta chains from one sample in a study of blood T cell repertoires in COVID-19. Profiling relied on immunoSEQ multiplex PCR, and the TCRdb table lists in-frame clones only, not all of them. The sample has approximately 300,000 clones, roughly nine tenths seen once. The sequenced sample was PBMCs or T cells enriched from blood (not recorded which). The receptors stem from a man in his sixties who had recovered from COVID-19. Each CDR3 is given with its conserved first and last residue. The D gene is left open where the match is weak. Clone size is stated in some rows and not others, as once, few, many or a class when expanded.

abundance	v_gene	d_gene	j_gene	CDR3nt	CDR3aa
.	TRBV27	TRBD1	TRBJ2-7	TGTGCCAGCAGTTTTGATTCCAGGGGGTCCTACGAGCAGTACTTC	CASSFDSRGSYEQYF
.	TRBV27	TRBD1	TRBJ1-2	TGTGCCAGCAGTTTATCGAGGGACAGCTATGGCTACACCTTC	CASSLSRDSYGYTF
.	TRBV2	.	TRBJ2-4	TGTGCCAGCAGTGAAGCGTCCAGGATGGAGGACATTCAGTACTTC	CASSEASRMEDIQYF
.	TRBV5-1	TRBD2	TRBJ2-1	TGCGCCAGCCTGACTTTCACTAGCGGCAATGAGCAGTTCTTC	CASLTFTSGNEQFF
.	TRBV3-1/TRBV3-2	TRBD2	TRBJ2-1	TGTGCCAGCAGCCAAGCGGGAGGGCTCGGGTACAATGAGCAGTTCTTC	CASSQAGGLGYNEQFF
once	TRBV28	TRBD1	TRBJ2-2	TGTGCCAGCAACCCGGGACAGGCGAACACCGGGGAGCTGTTTTTT	CASNPGQANTGELFF
.	TRBV7-8	.	TRBJ2-5	TGTGCCAGCTTCAACGACAGGACCGGGGAGGAGACCCAGTACTTC	CASFNDRTGEETQYF
.	TRBV2	TRBD1	TRBJ1-4	TGTGCCAGCAGCAACCAAGGGACAGAAAATGAAAAACTGTTTTTT	CASSNQGTENEKLFF
few	TRBV28	TRBD1	TRBJ1-1	TGTGCCAGCAGGCAACAGGGGGTCTCTGAAGCTTTCTTT	CASRQQGVSEAFF
.	TRBV18	.	TRBJ1-5	TGTGCCAGCTCACCATCATCGGGGGGCGGTAGCAATCAGCCCCAGCATTTT	CASSPSSGGGSNQPQHF
.	TRBV5-1	.	TRBJ2-3	TGCGCCAGCAGCTTGCCAGGGGAGGATACGCAGTATTTT	CASSLPGEDTQYF
.	TRBV10-2	TRBD1	TRBJ1-6	TGCGCCAGCAGGACGGGACAGGGGTGGTCACCCCTCCACTTT	CASRTGQGWSPLHF
.	TRBV9	TRBD2	TRBJ2-1	TGTGCCAGCAGCATCGGGACTAACTCCTACAATGAGCAGTTCTTC	CASSIGTNSYNEQFF
once	TRBV15	.	TRBJ2-7	TGTGCCACCAGCAGAGATTGGACAGCCGCGGGTGGCGAGCAGTACTTC	CATSRDWTAAGGEQYF
.	TRBV5-6	.	TRBJ2-7	TGTGCCAGCAGCCTACTGCTCTACGAGCAGTACTTC	CASSLLLYEQYF
.	TRBV7-3	.	TRBJ2-7	TGTGCCAGCAGCTTAATGGTGCGCAGGGGACCCCATCACCGCTACGAGCAGTACTTC	CASSLMVRRGPHHRYEQYF
.	TRBV6-5	.	TRBJ1-5	TGTGCCAGCAGTTACTCTCAGGGAAGGCAGCCCCAGCATTTT	CASSYSQGRQPQHF
once	TRBV2	.	TRBJ2-5	TGTGCCAGCAGGCGGGCTAGCAGCCAAGAGACCCAGTACTTC	CASRRASSQETQYF
.	TRBV19	TRBD2	TRBJ2-1	TGTGCCAGTAGTATCCTAGCGGGAGGGCCCAATGAGCAGTTCTTC	CASSILAGGPNEQFF
.	TRBV4-2	TRBD2	TRBJ2-7	TGTGCCAGCAGCCAAGGGCTAGCGGCTCTCTACGAGCAGTACTTC	CASSQGLAALYEQYF
.	TRBV18	TRBD2	TRBJ2-7	TGTGCCAGCTCAGGATCCGGGACTAACCTCTACGAGCAGTACTTC	CASSGSGTNLYEQYF
.	TRBV9	.	TRBJ2-3	TGTGCCAGCAGCGCGACAGATACGCAGTATTTT	CASSATDTQYF
.	TRBV9	TRBD1	TRBJ1-1	TGTGCCAGCAGCGTAGCTCCCCCCGGGACAGGGCTCACTGAAGCTTTCTTT	CASSVAPPGTGLTEAFF
once	TRBV19	TRBD2	TRBJ2-1	TGTGCCAGCAACAAACGACTAGCCGAGTTTTATGAGCAGTTCTTC	CASNKRLAEFYEQFF
.	TRBV6-5	.	TRBJ2-5	TGTGCCAGCAGTTTGAGTGGTAGCGGAAAAGAGACCCAGTACTTC	CASSLSGSGKETQYF
.	TRBV10-3	TRBD2	TRBJ2-5	TGTGCCATCAGTGATCGGGGGGCCCAGTACTTC	CAISDRGAQYF
.	TRBV10-3	.	TRBJ1-3	TGTGCCATCAGTGTTGGGCAGATCTACACTGCTGGAAACACCATATATTTT	CAISVGQIYTAGNTIYF
.	TRBV9	.	TRBJ2-1	TGTGCCAGCAGCGTTTCTAGCGCGTACAATGAGCAGTTCTTC	CASSVSSAYNEQFF
.	TRBV5-1	.	TRBJ2-7	TGCGCCAGCAGCCCGGGACAAAACGAGCAGTACTTC	CASSPGQNEQYF
.	TRBV7-6	TRBD2	TRBJ2-1	TGTGCCAGCAGCTTGAGCGGGACTTACAATGAGCAGTTCTTC	CASSLSGTYNEQFF
.	TRBV9	TRBD1	TRBJ2-1	TGTGCCAGCAGCGGACGACTAACAGGGGTCATGTACAATGAGCAGTTCTTC	CASSGRLTGVMYNEQFF
.	TRBV4-2	.	TRBJ2-1	TGTGCCAGCAGCCAATTCCCCGGACGGGAATACAATGAGCAGTTCTTC	CASSQFPGREYNEQFF
.	TRBV2	.	TRBJ2-3	TGTGCCAGCTCTCAGGGGTACCCTAGCACAGATACGCAGTATTTT	CASSQGYPSTDTQYF
.	TRBV7-8	.	TRBJ1-1	TGTGCCAGCAGCCCGCCAGCCAAAAGCTTTGCGGGGGACGGGGACACTGAAGCTTTCTTT	CASSPPAKSFAGDGDTEAFF
.	TRBV6-5	.	TRBJ1-1	TGTGCCAGCAGGAGGAGCCTTAACACTGAAGCTTTCTTT	CASRRSLNTEAFF
once	TRBV27	TRBD1	TRBJ2-7	TGTGCCAGCACCGACAGGGCAACCTACGAGCAGTACTTC	CASTDRATYEQYF
.	TRBV19	TRBD2	TRBJ2-7	TGTGCCAGTAGTTTTCTTTCTCCGGGTCGGGCTAGCGGGAGGAATCACGAGCAGTACTTC	CASSFLSPGRASGRNHEQYF
.	TRBV3-1/TRBV3-2	TRBD2	TRBJ2-5	TGTGCCAGCAGCCGTGGACTGGGGGGGGAGACCCAGTACTTC	CASSRGLGGETQYF
few	TRBV19	.	TRBJ1-4	.	CASSILADTTNEKLFF